Listed here is a single T cell receptor (beta chain). The antigen is unknown. This sample stems from a study of vaccination and CD4 T cells after COVID-19. The overall study: Vaccinees got either two BNT162b2 doses or two mRNA-1273 doses.

Indicated treatment: approximately nine-day PBMC culture with coronavirus spike peptide pools or control peptides (ViraFEST assay). T cells were expanded with peptide pools, and expanded clonotypes were identified by TCR sequencing. Scientists separated out CD4+ T cells through negative selection following 10 days in culture. The CDR3 has 14 amino acids. Germline assignment: CDR1 MNHNS and CDR2 SASEGT. V was clipped by 6 bases and J by 5 bases, with 17 bases between them. With the Oncomine TCR Beta short-read assay, DNA from cultured CD4+ T cells was sequenced. TCRdb processed the PCR reads anew with MiXCR; each CDR3 protein has one entry. The data show 12,000 or so distinct CDR3 sequences, more than 45% seen once.

The sequence was obtained from a human donor who had recovered from COVID-19. The chain is built from TRBV6-1 and TRBJ2-7, with D unclear. What was sequenced was CD4+ T cells from blood, cultured in vitro. The CDR3, as DNA: TGTGCCAGCAGCCCGGGTGGTATTCCCAACGAGCAGTACTTC. Its translation is CASSPGGIPNEQYF.